What follows are 9 T cell receptor beta chains derived from one specimen sequenced in a study of regulatory T cells in long-lasting Graves disease. The TCR beta library used iRepertoire HTBI primers with Arm-PCR amplification of CDR3. TCRdb independently ran MiXCR on the multiplex PCR reads; one entry per CDR3 protein. The sample yields about 620,000 distinct CDR3 sequences, 16% seen once. Documented time point: newly diagnosed GD, antithyroid drugs for less than 3 months. RNA extracted from PBMCs served as the sequencing template. The same sample was also studied in work on T cells in Graves' hyperthyroidism and ophthalmopathy.

The sample consisted of peripheral blood mononuclear cells (PBMCs), taken at new diagnosis, from a patient treated with antithyroid drugs. The receptors were gathered from a woman aged 25 to 45 with Graves disease.

The J gene is TRBJ2-5, the V gene TRBV9, with 10 bases aligning to TRBD1. J was trimmed by 5 bases and V by 0 bases; bases with no gene match: 4. The germline gives CDR1 SGDLS, CDR2 YYNGEE. The CDR3 covers 15 residues. CDR3 nucleotide sequence: TGTGCCAGCAGCGTAGTGGACAGGGGGATGGAGACCCAGTACTTC. Protein sequence: CASSVVDRGMETQYF.

This clonotype was seen only a few times. The rearrangement joins TRBV19 to TRBJ2-3; 12 bases are a match to TRBD2. Germline trimming cut 0 bases from V and 2 bases from J; bases unmatched to any gene: 6. This CDR3 contains 18 residues. Germline-derived CDR1 and CDR2 are LNHDA and SQIVND (reference sequence). The CDR3 loop reads CASSIDALAGGYTDTQYF. The DNA of the CDR3 is TGTGCCAGTAGTATAGATGCACTAGCGGGAGGCTACACAGATACGCAGTATTTT.

In its sample, this clonotype was seen a few times. In nucleotides, the CDR3 is TGTGCCAGCAGCTTGGCCGGGCAGGCCCCCGAGCAGTACTTC. It yields the protein CASSLAGQAPEQYF. The chain links TRBV5-5 to TRBJ2-7; D call uncertain. Germline CDR1 reads SGHKS; CDR2 reads YYEKEE (reference sequence). This CDR3 contains 14 residues. Trimming shortened V by 0 bases and J by 6 bases, and 13 bases separated the two germline ends.

This clonotype showed up many times. A much larger clone differs from this one at a single base, so this may be a read error. The rearrangement links TRBV7-9 to TRBJ1-5; 7 bases are a match to TRBD1. The germline V gene has CDR1 SEHNR and CDR2 FQNEAQ (reference sequence). The trim removed 4 bases at V and 4 bases at J, leaving 4 bases unmatched. This CDR3 has 14 residues. CDR3 in DNA: TGTGCCAGCAGCTCCGGGACAGAAAATCAGCCCCAGCATTTT. Residues: CASSSGTENQPQHF. The full variable domain, with the rest looked up from reference TRBV7-9 and TRBJ1-5, is DTGVSQNPRHKITKRGQNVTFRCDPISEHNRLYWYRQTLGQGPEFLTYFQNEAQLEKSRLLSDRFSAERPKGSFSTLEIQRTEQGDSAMYLCASSSGTENQPQHFGDGTRLSIL.

The rearrangement joins TRBV5-1 to TRBJ2-3, with a possible D match to TRBD2 (5 bases). V gave up 9 bases and J gave up 2 bases, with 10 bases separating them. The germline gives CDR1 SGHRS, CDR2 YFSETQ. The CDR3 covers 12 residues. This chain's CDR3 is CATRGVTDTQYF. As DNA, the CDR3 is TGCGCCACCCGGGGTGTCACAGATACGCAGTATTTT.

This clonotype was seen only a few times. This chain uses TRBV7-8 with TRBJ2-3; 7 positions match TRBD2. The CDR3 sequence is 15 residues long. Germline V CDR1 and CDR2: SGHVS, FQNEAQ. Unmatched junction bases numbered 7, after V lost 3 bases and J lost 4 bases. In DNA, the CDR3 is TGTGCCAGCAGCTTGGGGACTATCAATGCAGATACGCAGTATTTT. This sequence encodes CASSLGTINADTQYF.

The chain links TRBV2 to TRBJ2-7, with 10 bases matching TRBD2. V shed 6 bases, J shed 7 bases, and the junction held 3 bases outside the gene matches. Germline CDR1 is SNHLY and CDR2 is FYNNEI. This CDR3 is 12 amino acids long. CDR3 DNA sequence: TGTGCCAGCAGAGCGGGAGGGCAAGAGCAGTACTTC. The encoded protein is CASRAGGQEQYF.

This clonotype was picked up many times. The J gene is TRBJ2-7, the V gene TRBV11-2; D call uncertain. Germline V CDR1 and CDR2: SGHAT, FQNNGV. V lost 3 bases and J lost 0, with 12 bases in between. This CDR3 has 15 amino acids. CDR3 protein: CASSFAGSSSYEQYF. CDR3 nucleotide sequence: TGTGCCAGCAGCTTTGCAGGTTCCAGCTCCTACGAGCAGTACTTC.

In this sample, this clonotype turned up many times. The rearrangement uses TRBV2 and TRBJ2-3; TRBD2 matches at 9 bases. Germline V CDR1 and CDR2: SNHLY, FYNNEI. The CDR3 covers 15 residues. V trimming: 3 bases; J trimming: 9 bases; junction bases outside the gene matches: 10. The CDR3, as DNA: TGTGCCAGCAGTGACCCGAACGTGGCGGGAGGGACGCAGTATTTT. It codes for CASSDPNVAGGTQYF.